These 29 T cell receptor beta chains came from one sample sequenced in a study of siplizumab effects on memory and regulatory T cells. Sequencing used immunoSEQ multiplex PCR; TCRdb keeps in-frame clones, though not all of them. The table lists approximately 110,000 clones, around 90% of them singletons, with under 0.75% in the top ten. The sequencing sample was made of Tregs sorted from blood. These TCRs come from a human donor in good health.

The chain uses TRBV27 and TRBJ2-3, with a possible D match to TRBD2 (7 bases). This CDR3 is 15 amino acids long. The V gene's germline CDR1 is MNHEY and CDR2 SMNVEV (reference sequence). Deletions cut 5 bases from V and 6 bases from J, with 18 bases between. The CDR3: CASSLYRDGGDTQYF. The DNA of the CDR3 is TGTGCCAGCAGTCTGTACAGGGACGGGGGGGATACGCAGTATTTT.

The rearrangement uses TRBV2 and TRBJ1-3, with D possibly TRBD1 on 6 matching bases. This CDR3 is 15 amino acids long. Germline V gene data show CDR1 as SNHLY and CDR2 as FYNNEI. V shed 3 bases and J shed 4 bases, with 13 bases lying between them. The CDR3 nucleotides read TGTGCCAGCAGTGATCAGTCAGGGGCAGGAAACACCATATATTTT. Protein product: CASSDQSGAGNTIYF.

CDR3 DNA: TGTGCCACCGGCGGCGGCAGGAACCTCAAGAACATTCAGTACTTC. Its translation: CATGGGRNLKNIQYF. The V and J genes are TRBV15 and TRBJ2-4; no clear D gene. V was cut by 8 bases and J by 7 bases, with 21 bases left in between. Germline values: CDR1 LNHNV, CDR2 YYDKDF (reference sequence). This CDR3 is built from 15 residues. Full variable domain (missing parts from reference TRBV15 and TRBJ2-4): DAMVIQNPRYQVTQFGKPVTLSCSQTLNHNVMYWYQQKSSQAPKLLFHYYDKDFNNEADTPDNFQSRRPNTSFCFLDIRSPGLGDTAMYLCATGGGRNLKNIQYFGAGTRLSVL.

This CDR3 is CASSPRGPGEQYF. The CDR3 bases are TGTGCCAGCAGTCCTCGGGGGCCGGGAGAGCAGTACTTC. The J gene is TRBJ2-7, the V gene TRBV6-5; D may be TRBD1 or TRBD2 (6 bases each). This CDR3 is built from 13 residues. V lost 5 bases, J lost 7 bases, and 15 bases lay in between. From germline, CDR1 is MNHEY and CDR2 SVGAGI.

In regard to this clone: Other DNA variants within this sample encode the same CDR3. This chain joins TRBV5-1 and TRBJ2-7; D call uncertain. The CDR3 length is 13 residues. With 0 bases removed from V and 3 bases from J, the gap between germline ends came to 7 bases. Germline-derived CDR1 and CDR2 are SGHRS and YFSETQ. CDR3 in DNA: TGCGCCAGCAGCTTGGTAGGCGGCTACGAGCAGTACTTC. Translation gives CASSLVGGYEQYF.

The chain couples TRBV7-3 to TRBJ2-3; 12 nucleotides agree with TRBD2. The CDR3 covers 17 residues. Germline V gene lookup returns CDR1 SGHTA and CDR2 FQGTGA. V shed 5 bases and J 0 bases; nucleotides not matched to a gene: 6. The CDR3 nucleotides are TGTGCCAGCAGCCCTCGGACTAGCGGGGCCAGCACAGATACGCAGTATTTT. Protein product: CASSPRTSGASTDTQYF. The whole variable domain, remainder taken from reference TRBV7-3 and TRBJ2-3, is GAGVSQTPSNKVTEKGKYVELRCDPISGHTALYWYRQSLGQGPEFLIYFQGTGAADDSGLPNDRFFAVRPEGSVSTLKIQRTERGDSAVYLCASSPRTSGASTDTQYFGPGTRLTVL.

The chain uses TRBV18 and TRBJ1-2, with TRBD1 matching 9 bases. V trimming: 2 bases; J trimming: 3 bases; junction bases outside the gene matches: 4. Per the germline V gene, CDR1 is KGHSH and CDR2 is LQKENI. This CDR3 contains 15 residues. In DNA form, the CDR3 reads TGTGCCAGCTCACCAACAGGGGGCTCAGACTATGGCTACACCTTC. It encodes CASSPTGGSDYGYTF.

This clone was picked up one time. This chain connects TRBV11-3 to TRBJ2-1, with TRBD1 matching 8 bases. J gave up 6 bases and V 6 bases, and 4 bases lay outside the gene matches. Germline V lookup: CDR1 SGHNT, CDR2 YENEEA. The CDR3 contains 13 residues. CDR3 sequence reads: CASRPTGGNEQFF. Written as DNA, the CDR3 is TGTGCCAGCAGGCCTACAGGGGGCAATGAGCAGTTCTTC.

The chain has TRBV5-6 and TRBJ2-2; possibly TRBD1 for D (6 bases). V lost 4 bases to trimming and J lost 0 bases, with 10 bases between them. This CDR3 spans 15 amino acids. Germline V gene data show CDR1 as SGHDT and CDR2 as YYEEEE. CDR3 nucleotide sequence: TGTGCCAGCAGCCATACAGGGTCGAACACCGGGGAGCTGTTTTTT. This gives the protein CASSHTGSNTGELFF.

This rearrangement joins TRBV5-5 to TRBJ2-1; TRBD1 matches at 9 bases. Trimming at V came to 5 bases and at J to 7 bases, leaving 7 bases not matched to a gene. In germline, CDR1 is SGHKS, CDR2 YYEKEE (reference sequence). This CDR3 region has 14 residues. The CDR3 DNA reads as TGTGCCAGCAGTAGCGGACAGGGGACAAATGAGCAGTTCTTC. It yields the protein CASSSGQGTNEQFF.

The DNA of the CDR3 is TGTGCCATCAGGCGACAGGGCGGCAACACTGAAGCTTTCTTT. Translated: CAIRRQGGNTEAFF. The chain uses TRBV10-3 and TRBJ1-1; 7 positions agree with TRBD1. Germline assignment: CDR1 ENHRY and CDR2 SYGVKD. The V segment lost 6 bases and the J segment 2 bases; nucleotides outside the gene matches: 6. The CDR3 loop spans 14 amino acids.

The CDR3 here is CATSKGAGASGVNEQFF. CDR3 in DNA: TGTGCCACCAGCAAGGGGGCCGGGGCTAGCGGGGTGAATGAGCAGTTCTTC. The chain combines TRBV15 with TRBJ2-1; 9 bases are a match to TRBD2. The CDR3 loop spans 17 amino acids. Germline V gene sequence: CDR1 LNHNV, CDR2 YYDKDF (reference sequence). V shed 4 bases and J 7 bases; nucleotides not matched to a gene: 14.

The rearrangement uses TRBV5-6 and TRBJ1-3, with D unclear. V shed 5 bases and J shed 0 bases, with 9 bases lying between them. Germline V lookup: CDR1 SGHDT, CDR2 YYEEEE. The CDR3 is 14 amino acids. The CDR3 region is CASSGLGSGNTIYF. The CDR3 region has the DNA TGTGCCAGCAGTGGCCTCGGCTCTGGAAACACCATATATTTT. The variable domain in full, with the rest retrieved from reference TRBV5-6 and TRBJ1-3, is DAGVTQSPTHLIKTRGQQVTLRCSPKSGHDTVSWYQQALGQGPQFIFQYYEEEERQRGNFPDRFSGHQFPNYSSELNVNALLLGDSALYLCASSGLGSGNTIYFGEGSWLTVV.

This clone was seen only once. The V call is TRBV5-1, the J call TRBJ2-2, with 9 bases identical to TRBD2. Germline V gene data show CDR1 as SGHRS and CDR2 as YFSETQ. Trimming at V came to 4 bases and at J to 8 bases, leaving 15 bases not matched to a gene. The CDR3 contains 17 residues. Here the CDR3 DNA reads TGCGCCAGCAGCCCCCGGGGCGCTAGCGGGATAAGTGGGGAGCTGTTTTTT. Its protein is CASSPRGASGISGELFF.

CDR3 sequence: CASSLKLAGGSYEQYF. The CDR3 bases are TGTGCCAGCAGCTTAAAACTAGCGGGGGGTTCCTACGAGCAGTACTTC. The rearrangement joins TRBV11-3 to TRBJ2-7, with TRBD2 identical over 12 bases. Germline V CDR1 and CDR2: SGHNT, YENEEA. The CDR3 loop spans 16 amino acids. Trimming at V came to 2 bases and at J to 1 base, leaving 3 bases not matched to a gene.

This rearrangement joins TRBV5-1 to TRBJ2-2; the match to TRBD1 covers 7 bases. Germline V CDR1 and CDR2: SGHRS, YFSETQ. J gave up 5 bases and V 0 bases, and 7 bases lay outside the gene matches. The CDR3 consists of 16 residues. CDR3 loop: CASSLVDRPRTGELFF. The CDR3 nucleotides read TGCGCCAGCAGCTTGGTGGACAGGCCTAGAACCGGGGAGCTGTTTTTT.

CDR3 bases: TGCGCCAGCAGCATAAGACAGGCCCGGCGTGGAGGGGAGCTGTTTTTT. Encoded protein: CASSIRQARRGGELFF. The chain has TRBV5-1 and TRBJ2-2, with a weak D call TRBD1 (6 bases). Germline V CDR1 and CDR2: SGHRS, YFSETQ. The CDR3 spans 16 residues. Trimming shortened V by 4 bases and J by 8 bases, and 21 bases separated the two germline ends.

The chain is built from TRBV19 and TRBJ1-4; D unresolved. V was shortened by 2 bases and J by 4 bases, with 11 bases between the two germline ends. Germline CDR1 and CDR2: LNHDA and SQIVND (reference sequence). This CDR3 comprises 15 residues. DNA for the CDR3: TGTGCCAGTAGTATAACCGCAGCAAGTAATGAAAAACTGTTTTTT. It encodes CASSITAASNEKLFF.

The V call is TRBV27, the J call TRBJ1-1; D may be TRBD1 (5 bases). CDR1 and CDR2 (germline): MNHEY, SMNVEV (reference sequence). V lost 2 bases, J lost 5 bases, and 21 bases lay in between. This CDR3 contains 17 residues. The CDR3: CASSLTLVGEARTEAFF. Written as DNA, the CDR3 is TGTGCCAGCAGTTTAACCCTTGTGGGGGAGGCGAGAACTGAAGCTTTCTTT.

This chain connects TRBV18 to TRBJ2-5, with no clear D. This CDR3 has 12 amino acids. The germline V gene has CDR1 KGHSH and CDR2 LQKENI. V was cut by 6 bases and J by 5 bases, with 10 bases left in between. The CDR3 spells CASSFYRETQYF. Here the CDR3 DNA reads TGTGCCAGCTCCTTCTACCGGGAGACCCAGTACTTC. Based on the CDR3 plus reference TRBV18 and TRBJ2-5, the full variable domain is NAGVMQNPRHLVRRRGQEARLRCSPMKGHSHVYWYRQLPEEGLKFMVYLQKENIIDESGMPKERFSAEFPKEGPSILRIQQVVRGDSAAYFCASSFYRETQYFGPGTRLLVL.

The chain uses TRBV5-1 and TRBJ2-1; D ambiguous. From germline, CDR1 is SGHRS and CDR2 YFSETQ. V lost 2 bases and J 8 bases, leaving 5 bases between the germline ends. This CDR3 has 11 amino acids. For the CDR3, the DNA is TGCGCCAGCAGCTTTTATGATGAGCAGTTCTTC. Translated, it gives CASSFYDEQFF.

The CDR3 sequence: CASSFQGGEKLFF. DNA of the CDR3: TGCGCCAGCAGCTTTCAGGGGGGTGAAAAACTGTTTTTT. V is TRBV5-1 and J is TRBJ1-4, with 7 bases lining up with TRBD1. The CDR3 runs to 13 residues. V shed 2 bases and J 7 bases; nucleotides not matched to a gene: 2. Per the germline V gene, CDR1 is SGHRS and CDR2 is YFSETQ. Together with reference TRBV5-1 and TRBJ1-4, the CDR3 gives the full variable domain: KAGVTQTPRYLIKTRGQQVTLSCSPISGHRSVSWYQQTPGQGLQFLFEYFSETQRNKGNFPGRFSGRQFSNSRSEMNVSTLELGDSALYLCASSFQGGEKLFFGSGTQLSVL.

The J gene is TRBJ1-2, the V gene TRBV18, with no clear D. Germline values: CDR1 KGHSH, CDR2 LQKENI. Trimming pared 6 bases from V and 6 bases from J, leaving 20 bases between. The CDR3 loop spans 15 amino acids. CDR3 sequence reads: CASSRLDFGIDGYTF. In nucleotides, the CDR3 is TGTGCCAGCTCCAGACTCGATTTCGGGATCGATGGCTACACCTTC.

This clone has a count of ten or more. CDR3 sequence (DNA): TGTGCCAGCAGCTTAATCAGGGTTAACAATGAGCAGTTCTTC. It specifies CASSLIRVNNEQFF. J is TRBJ2-1 and V is TRBV7-8; D is possibly TRBD1 (5 bases). The V gene's germline CDR1 is SGHVS and CDR2 FQNEAQ. The V end was cut by 2 bases, the J end by 5 bases, with 10 bases between. The CDR3 runs to 14 residues.

This clone was picked up one time. The chain is built from TRBV5-1 and TRBJ2-5, with 10 bases fitting TRBD2. Germline lookup yields CDR1 SGHRS and CDR2 YFSETQ. CDR3 size: 13 residues. V lost 4 bases and J lost 5; bases outside the gene matches: 2. CDR3 loop: CASSQLAGETQYF. The CDR3 DNA sequence: TGCGCCAGCAGCCAACTAGCGGGGGAGACCCAGTACTTC.

This chain connects TRBV6-5 to TRBJ1-2; D uncertain. Trimming took 6 bases from V and 5 from J, leaving 19 bases between them. This CDR3 contains 15 residues. Germline CDR1 reads MNHEY; CDR2 reads SVGAGI. The CDR3 DNA reads TGTGCCAGCAGAAATACTCGGGTGGGTTTATATGGCTACACCTTC. Its translation is CASRNTRVGLYGYTF.

This clone occurred once. The rearrangement joins TRBV5-1 to TRBJ2-5, with D uncertain. Between the trimmed V and J ends, which lost 0 bases and 1 base, there was a span of 7 bases. This CDR3 spans 14 amino acids. Germline CDR1 reads SGHRS; CDR2 reads YFSETQ. CDR3 sequence (DNA): TGCGCCAGCAGCTTGGAGGCGGTCCAAGAGACCCAGTACTTC. Its protein is CASSLEAVQETQYF.

This chain connects TRBV18 to TRBJ2-3, with a tentative D call TRBD2 (6 bases). Germline assignment: CDR1 KGHSH and CDR2 LQKENI. The V end lost 4 bases, the J end lost 4 bases, and 24 bases lay between the germline ends. The CDR3 totals 18 residues. The CDR3 is CASSLFPTSSDTSDTQYF. DNA for the CDR3: TGTGCCAGCTCACTCTTCCCAACATCTAGCGACACCTCAGATACGCAGTATTTT.

The V and J genes are TRBV5-1 and TRBJ2-5, with D perhaps being TRBD1 or TRBD2 (6 bases each). Germline V gene sequence: CDR1 SGHRS, CDR2 YFSETQ. CDR3 length: 15 residues. V dropped 2 bases and J dropped 2 bases, with 13 bases sitting between them. The CDR3 sequence is CASSLQGLEQETQYF. CDR3 sequence (DNA): TGCGCCAGCAGCTTACAGGGACTGGAGCAAGAGACCCAGTACTTC.